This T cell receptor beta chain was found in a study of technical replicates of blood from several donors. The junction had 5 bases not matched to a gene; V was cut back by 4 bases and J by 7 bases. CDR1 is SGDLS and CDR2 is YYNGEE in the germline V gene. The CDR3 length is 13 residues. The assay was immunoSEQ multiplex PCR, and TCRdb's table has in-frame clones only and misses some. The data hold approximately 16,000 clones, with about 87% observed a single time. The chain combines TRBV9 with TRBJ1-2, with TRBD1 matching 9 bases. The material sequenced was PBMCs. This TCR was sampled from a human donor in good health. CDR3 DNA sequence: TGTGCCAGCAGCTTGACAGGGGGATTTGGCTACACCTTC. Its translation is CASSLTGGFGYTF.